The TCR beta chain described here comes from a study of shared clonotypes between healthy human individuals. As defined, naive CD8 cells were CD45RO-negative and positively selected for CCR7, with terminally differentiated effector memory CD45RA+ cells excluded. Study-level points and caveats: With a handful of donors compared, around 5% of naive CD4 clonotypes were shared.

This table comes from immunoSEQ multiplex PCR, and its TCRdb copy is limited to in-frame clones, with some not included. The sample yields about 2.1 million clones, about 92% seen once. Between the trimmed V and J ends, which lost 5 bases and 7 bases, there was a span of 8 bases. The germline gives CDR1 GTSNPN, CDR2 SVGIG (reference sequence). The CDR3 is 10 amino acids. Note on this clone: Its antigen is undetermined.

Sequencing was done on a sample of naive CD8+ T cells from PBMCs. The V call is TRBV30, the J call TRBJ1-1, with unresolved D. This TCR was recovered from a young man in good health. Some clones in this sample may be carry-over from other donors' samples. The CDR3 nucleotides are TGTGCCTGGTACAGTATTGAAGCTTTCTTT. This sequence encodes CAWYSIEAFF. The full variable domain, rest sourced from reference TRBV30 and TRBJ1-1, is SQTIHQWPATLVQPVGSPLSLECTVEGTSNPNLYWYRQAAGRGLQLLFYSVGIGQISSEVPQNLSASRPQDRQFILSSKKLLLSDSGFYLCAWYSIEAFFGQGTRLTVV.